Sequencing of this T cell receptor (beta chain) was carried out in a study of immune heterogeneity within non-small cell lung tumors. TCR beta CDR3 was amplified by multiplex PCR using 32 V and 13 J primers. MiXCR, run by TCRdb on the multiplex PCR reads, gives a single entry per CDR3 protein. Of approximately 6,300 distinct CDR3 sequences in the sample, 20% to 25% were seen once. Each sample used 600 ng of genomic DNA from bulk tumor tissue. Doctors removed several biopsies from each primary tumor during surgery, keeping them far apart. The study enrolled patients with untreated, newly diagnosed non-small cell lung cancer who underwent curative surgery. Germline assignment: CDR1 SGHTA and CDR2 FQGNSA. This CDR3 comprises 14 residues. Trimming left V 5 bases short and J 11 bases short, with 18 bases between. This clonotype was found a few times.

The chain links TRBV7-2 to TRBJ1-4; D not certain. The source is a man aged 70-80 years with non-small cell lung cancer. Material: lung tumor tissue. The CDR3 spells CASSLRGPERKLFF. As DNA, the CDR3 is TGTGCCAGCAGCCTTCGAGGCCCCGAAAGGAAACTGTTTTTT. The whole variable domain, remainder taken from reference TRBV7-2 and TRBJ1-4, is GAGVSQSPSNKVTEKGKDVELRCDPISGHTALYWYRQSLGQGLEFLIYFQGNSAPDKSGLPSDRFSAERTGGSVSTLTIQRTQQEDSAVYLCASSLRGPERKLFFGSGTQLSVL.